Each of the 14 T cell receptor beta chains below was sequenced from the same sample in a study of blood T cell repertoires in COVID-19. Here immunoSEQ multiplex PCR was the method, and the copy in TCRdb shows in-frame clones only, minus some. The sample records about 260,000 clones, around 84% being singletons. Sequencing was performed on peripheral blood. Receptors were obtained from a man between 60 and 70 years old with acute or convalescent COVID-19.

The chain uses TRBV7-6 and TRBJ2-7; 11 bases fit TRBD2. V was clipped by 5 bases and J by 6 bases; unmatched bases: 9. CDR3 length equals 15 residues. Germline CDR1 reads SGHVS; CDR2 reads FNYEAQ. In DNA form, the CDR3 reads TGTGCCAGCAGCCTTAGCGGGGGGGCTGTCGGCGAGCAGTACTTC. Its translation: CASSLSGGAVGEQYF.

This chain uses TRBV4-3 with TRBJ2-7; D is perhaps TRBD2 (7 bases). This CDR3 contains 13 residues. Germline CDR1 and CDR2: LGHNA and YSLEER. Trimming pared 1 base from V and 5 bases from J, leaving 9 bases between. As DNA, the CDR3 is TGCGCCAGCAGCCAAGGGCGGGGGCACGAGCAGTACTTC. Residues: CASSQGRGHEQYF.

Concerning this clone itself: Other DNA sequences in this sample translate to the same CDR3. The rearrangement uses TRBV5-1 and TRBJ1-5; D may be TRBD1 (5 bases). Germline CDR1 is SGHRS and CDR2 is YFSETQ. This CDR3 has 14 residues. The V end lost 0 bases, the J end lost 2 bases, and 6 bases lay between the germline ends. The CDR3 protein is CASSLGGGNQPQHF. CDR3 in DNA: TGCGCCAGCAGCTTGGGGGGGGGCAATCAGCCCCAGCATTTT.

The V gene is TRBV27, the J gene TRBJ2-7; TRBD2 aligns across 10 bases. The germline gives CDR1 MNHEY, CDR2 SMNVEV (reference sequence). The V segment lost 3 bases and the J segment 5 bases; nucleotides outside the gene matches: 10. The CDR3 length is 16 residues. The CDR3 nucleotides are TGTGCCAGCAGTTTCCGCCTACTAGCGGGATCTAACGAGCAGTACTTC. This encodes CASSFRLLAGSNEQYF.

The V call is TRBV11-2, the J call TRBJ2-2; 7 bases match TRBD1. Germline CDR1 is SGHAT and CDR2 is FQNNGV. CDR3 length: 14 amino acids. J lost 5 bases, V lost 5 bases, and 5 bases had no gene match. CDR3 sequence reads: CASSRTGGTGELFF. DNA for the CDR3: TGTGCCAGCAGCCGGACAGGCGGGACCGGGGAGCTGTTTTTT.

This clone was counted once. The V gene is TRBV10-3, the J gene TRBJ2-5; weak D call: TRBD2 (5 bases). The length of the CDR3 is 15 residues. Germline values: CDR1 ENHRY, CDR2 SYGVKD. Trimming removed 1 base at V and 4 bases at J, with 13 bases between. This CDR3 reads CAISEYTSTPETQYF. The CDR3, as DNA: TGTGCCATCAGTGAGTACACTAGTACCCCAGAGACCCAGTACTTC.

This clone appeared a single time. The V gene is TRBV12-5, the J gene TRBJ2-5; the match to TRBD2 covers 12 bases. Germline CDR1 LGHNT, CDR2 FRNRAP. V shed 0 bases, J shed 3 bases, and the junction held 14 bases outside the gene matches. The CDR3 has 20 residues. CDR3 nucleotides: TGTGCTAGTGGTTTGGTAAAAGTCGGGCTAGCGGGGGGGCCGGAAGAGACCCAGTACTTC. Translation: CASGLVKVGLAGGPEETQYF.

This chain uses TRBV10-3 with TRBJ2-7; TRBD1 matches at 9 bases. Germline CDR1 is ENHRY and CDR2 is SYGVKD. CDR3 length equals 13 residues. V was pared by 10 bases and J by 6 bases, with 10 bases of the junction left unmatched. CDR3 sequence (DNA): TGTGCCACATACGGGACAGGGTCCGGCGAGCAGTACTTC. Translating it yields CATYGTGSGEQYF.

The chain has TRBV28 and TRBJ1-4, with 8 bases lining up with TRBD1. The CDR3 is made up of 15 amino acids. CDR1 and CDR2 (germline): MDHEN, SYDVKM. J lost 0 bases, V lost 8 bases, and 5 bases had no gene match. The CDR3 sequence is CASSAGGSTNEKLFF. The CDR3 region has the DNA TGTGCCAGCTCGGCAGGGGGCTCAACTAATGAAAAACTGTTTTTT. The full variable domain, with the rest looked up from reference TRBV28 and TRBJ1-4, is DVKVTQSSRYLVKRTGEKVFLECVQDMDHENMFWYRQDPGLGLRLIYFSYDVKMKEKGDIPEGYSVSREKKERFSLILESASTNQTSMYLCASSAGGSTNEKLFFGSGTQLSVL.

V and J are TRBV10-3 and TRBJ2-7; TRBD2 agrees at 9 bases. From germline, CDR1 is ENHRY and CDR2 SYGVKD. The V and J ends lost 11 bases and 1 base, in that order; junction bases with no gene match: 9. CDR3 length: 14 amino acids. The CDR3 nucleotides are TGTGCCGTTACGGGCGGGGGGGTTTCCTACGAGCAGTACTTC. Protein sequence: CAVTGGGVSYEQYF.

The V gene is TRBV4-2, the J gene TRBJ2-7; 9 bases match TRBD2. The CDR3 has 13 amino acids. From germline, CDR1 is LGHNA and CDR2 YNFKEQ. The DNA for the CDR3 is TGTGCGAGCGGCGGGAGGGACTCCTACGAGCAGTACTTC. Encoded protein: CASGGRDSYEQYF.

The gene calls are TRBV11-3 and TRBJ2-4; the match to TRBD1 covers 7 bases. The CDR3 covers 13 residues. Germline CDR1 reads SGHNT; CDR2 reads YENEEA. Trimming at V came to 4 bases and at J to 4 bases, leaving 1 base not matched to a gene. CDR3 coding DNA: TGTGCCAGCAGCTCGGGACAGAAAAACATTCAGTACTTC. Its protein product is CASSSGQKNIQYF.

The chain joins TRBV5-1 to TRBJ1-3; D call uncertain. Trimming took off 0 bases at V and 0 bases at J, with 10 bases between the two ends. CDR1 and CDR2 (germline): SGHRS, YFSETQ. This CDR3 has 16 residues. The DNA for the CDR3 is TGCGCCAGCAGCTTGGTACAGATAACCTCTGGAAACACCATATATTTT. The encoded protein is CASSLVQITSGNTIYF.

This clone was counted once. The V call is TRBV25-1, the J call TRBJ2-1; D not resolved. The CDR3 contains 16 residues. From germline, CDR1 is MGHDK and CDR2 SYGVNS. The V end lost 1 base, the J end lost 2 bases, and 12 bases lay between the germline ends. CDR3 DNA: TGTGCCAGCAGTGAATTTGGCGGATTCGCCTACAATGAGCAGTTCTTC. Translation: CASSEFGGFAYNEQFF.